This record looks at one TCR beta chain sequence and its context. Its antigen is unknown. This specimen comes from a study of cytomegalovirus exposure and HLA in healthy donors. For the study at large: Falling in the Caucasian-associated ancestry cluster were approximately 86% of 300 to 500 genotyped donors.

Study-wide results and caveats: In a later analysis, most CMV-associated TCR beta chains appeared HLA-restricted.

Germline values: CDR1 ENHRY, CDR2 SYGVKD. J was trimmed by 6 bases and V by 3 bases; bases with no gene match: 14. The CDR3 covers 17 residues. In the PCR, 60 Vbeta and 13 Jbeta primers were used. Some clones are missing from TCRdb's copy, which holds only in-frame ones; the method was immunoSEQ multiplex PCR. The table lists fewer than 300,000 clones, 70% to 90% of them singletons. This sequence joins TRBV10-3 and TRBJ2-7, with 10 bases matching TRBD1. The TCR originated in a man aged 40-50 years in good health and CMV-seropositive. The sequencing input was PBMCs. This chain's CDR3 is CAISDPLTGTGVAEQYF. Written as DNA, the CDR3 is TGTGCCATCAGTGACCCCCTTACCGGGACAGGGGTCGCCGAGCAGTACTTC.